Below are 13 T cell receptor beta chains sequenced from a single sample in a study of T cell responses to AZD1222 COVID-19 vaccine. Here immunoSEQ multiplex PCR was the method, and the copy in TCRdb shows in-frame clones only, minus some. The sample lists roughly 70,000 clones, under 95% seen once, with roughly 6.7% in the top ten. This specimen was peripheral blood, taken 28 days after the second dose of the MenACWY control vaccine. These receptors all stem from an adult who received the MenACWY meningococcal vaccine as a control.

In this sample, this clone turned up once. V and J are TRBV19 and TRBJ1-5; D is ambiguous. Germline loops: CDR1 LNHDA, CDR2 SQIVND (reference sequence). Trimming removed 3 bases at V and 11 bases at J, with 11 bases between. The CDR3 contains 12 residues. The CDR3 DNA reads as TGTGCCAGTAGTATTGAATTCGGATCCCAGCATTTT. This encodes CASSIEFGSQHF.

This chain joins TRBV19 and TRBJ2-3; 8 bases line up with TRBD1. The V and J ends lost 4 bases and 1 base, in that order; junction bases with no gene match: 4. CDR1 LNHDA and CDR2 SQIVND come from the germline V gene (reference sequence). CDR3 length: 15 residues. Here the CDR3 DNA reads TGTGCCAGTAGTACCGAGACAGGGGGCACAGATACGCAGTATTTT. It translates to CASSTETGGTDTQYF.

The rearrangement uses TRBV11-2 and TRBJ2-1; D not certain. The CDR3 totals 13 residues. V was pared by 7 bases and J by 6 bases, with 13 bases between. CDR1 is SGHAT, CDR2 FQNNGV, per germline. The CDR3 bases are TGTGCCAGCACCCCCCCAGGCGCCAATGAGCAGTTCTTC. It encodes CASTPPGANEQFF.

This clone was observed a single time. This chain uses TRBV28 with TRBJ1-2; 7 bases are a match to TRBD1. Trimming cost V 10 bases and J 8 bases; bases outside gene matches: 19. The germline V gene encodes CDR1 MDHEN and CDR2 SYDVKM. This CDR3 is 15 amino acids long. CDR3 amino acids: CAIPTGTSEWGGYTF. The CDR3, as DNA: TGTGCCATCCCGACAGGGACCAGTGAGTGGGGAGGCTACACCTTC.

The chain carries TRBV19 and TRBJ1-5; the D gene is possibly TRBD1 (5 bases). CDR3 length equals 15 residues. Looked up from germline, CDR1 is LNHDA and CDR2 is SQIVND (reference sequence). Trimming removed 3 bases from V and 0 bases from J, with 9 bases in between. The chain's CDR3 is CASSMGGYSNQPQHF. The DNA of the CDR3 is TGTGCCAGTAGTATGGGGGGGTATAGCAATCAGCCCCAGCATTTT.

The CDR3 DNA reads as TGTGCCAGCAGCGCCTTGGCCGGCCCGAATGAGCAGTTCTTC. Protein sequence: CASSALAGPNEQFF. The chain recombines TRBV9 with TRBJ2-1; D gene uncertain. The CDR3 spans 14 residues. The germline CDR1 and CDR2 sequences are SGDLS and YYNGEE. Trimming cost V 3 bases and J 7 bases, with 14 bases left between them.

The J gene is TRBJ1-6, the V gene TRBV6-5, with 7 positions matching TRBD1. Losses at the gene ends were 6 bases for V and 10 bases for J; bases not matched to a gene: 6. Germline assignment: CDR1 MNHEY and CDR2 SVGAGI. The CDR3 runs 13 residues. The CDR3 sequence: CASRIRDSSPLHF. The CDR3 DNA reads as TGTGCCAGCAGGATAAGGGACAGCTCACCCCTCCACTTT.

The V call is TRBV12-3 or TRBV12-4, the J call TRBJ1-5; D is perhaps TRBD1 (5 bases). The CDR3 contains 13 residues. Trimming removed 6 bases at V and 4 bases at J, with 10 bases between. For the CDR3, the DNA is TGTGCCAGCAGGTTGGGGGGGAATCAGCCCCAGCATTTT. It is translated as CASRLGGNQPQHF.

The rearrangement joins TRBV18 to TRBJ1-6, with TRBD1 matching over 7 bases. This CDR3 spans 13 amino acids. The ends lost 5 bases at V and 9 bases at J; junction bases unmatched: 4. The germline CDR1 and CDR2 sequences are KGHSH and LQKENI. The CDR3 region is CASSDRVLSPLHF. Written as DNA, the CDR3 is TGTGCCAGCTCAGACAGGGTGCTTTCACCCCTCCACTTT. Together with reference TRBV18 and TRBJ1-6, the CDR3 gives the full variable domain: NAGVMQNPRHLVRRRGQEARLRCSPMKGHSHVYWYRQLPEEGLKFMVYLQKENIIDESGMPKERFSAEFPKEGPSILRIQQVVRGDSAAYFCASSDRVLSPLHFGNGTRLTVT.

This clone was observed a few times. In nucleotides, the CDR3 is TGTGCCAGCAGTGACTGGGGGACAGGGATCGGCTACACCTTC. Its protein is CASSDWGTGIGYTF. The chain links TRBV25-1 to TRBJ1-2; 9 bases agree with TRBD1. The CDR3 contains 14 residues. Losses at the gene ends were 3 bases for V and 8 bases for J; bases not matched to a gene: 7. The germline V gene has CDR1 MGHDK and CDR2 SYGVNS.

The chain couples TRBV5-6 to TRBJ2-3, with TRBD2 matching 10 bases. The CDR3 contains 16 residues. Per the germline V gene, CDR1 is SGHDT and CDR2 is YYEEEE. Trimming at V came to 5 bases and at J to 2 bases, leaving 8 bases not matched to a gene. The CDR3 DNA is TGTGCCAGCAGTTCCAGAGCGGGGGGGGTCACAGATACGCAGTATTTT. Translated: CASSSRAGGVTDTQYF.

This chain uses TRBV18 with TRBJ2-2; the match to TRBD1 covers 8 bases. Losses at the gene ends were 2 bases for V and 9 bases for J; bases not matched to a gene: 14. The CDR3 spans 17 residues. Germline V lookup: CDR1 KGHSH, CDR2 LQKENI. CDR3 DNA sequence: TGTGCCAGCTCACCAGCGGGGTCTACAGGGGGGTACCGGGAGCTGTTTTTT. This sequence encodes CASSPAGSTGGYRELFF.

The J gene is TRBJ2-7, the V gene TRBV5-4; a possible D gene is TRBD1 (6 bases). The CDR3 extends over 13 amino acids. The V gene's germline CDR1 is SGHNT and CDR2 YYREEE (reference sequence). Trimming pared 0 bases from V and 5 bases from J, leaving 9 bases between. The CDR3: CASSLANRDEQYF. The CDR3 DNA reads as TGTGCCAGCAGCTTGGCCAACAGGGACGAGCAGTACTTC.